These T cell receptor beta chains were read from a single sample in a study of T cells in Graves' hyperthyroidism and ophthalmopathy. One entry per CDR3 protein results from TCRdb running MiXCR on the multiplex PCR reads. Altogether about half a million distinct CDR3 sequences are present, less than 25% being singletons, with the ten largest covering about 30%. Sequenced input: blood. The receptors shown here come from a man between 18 and 29 years old with Graves' hyperthyroidism. Each CDR3 is given with its conserved first and last residue. D genes are given only for firm matches. The size entry is marked missing in some rows and otherwise reads once, few, many or a size class.

v_call: TRBV20-1; d_call: TRBD1; j_call: TRBJ1-2; clone_size: .; cdr3_nt: TGCAGTGCTTCTGCAGGGGGGTCGCTTGGTGGCTACACCTTC; cdr3_aa: CSASAGGSLGGYTF
v_call: TRBV5-1; d_call: .; j_call: TRBJ2-1; clone_size: few; cdr3_nt: TGCGCCAGCAGCTTGCAAGGACAGTTCGCCAATGAGCAGTTCTTC; cdr3_aa: CASSLQGQFANEQFF
v_call: TRBV27; d_call: .; j_call: TRBJ2-7; clone_size: .; cdr3_nt: TGTGCCAGCAGTGCGGGACAGCGGCCCTACGAGCAGTACTTC; cdr3_aa: CASSAGQRPYEQYF
v_call: TRBV19; d_call: .; j_call: TRBJ1-1; clone_size: many; cdr3_nt: TGTGCCAGTATGAAGCCTCACCCTCGGGGGACTGAAGCTTTCTTT; cdr3_aa: CASMKPHPRGTEAFF
v_call: TRBV4-1; d_call: .; j_call: TRBJ1-5; clone_size: many; cdr3_nt: TGCGCCAGCAGCCAAGAGGTCGGGAGGGATCAGCCCCAGCATTTT; cdr3_aa: CASSQEVGRDQPQHF
v_call: TRBV5-1; d_call: .; j_call: TRBJ1-1; clone_size: few; cdr3_nt: TGCGCCAGCAGCGCAGCGGGGAGAGATGAAGCTTTCTTT; cdr3_aa: CASSAAGRDEAFF
v_call: TRBV6-5; d_call: .; j_call: TRBJ2-2; clone_size: many; cdr3_nt: TGTGCCAGCAGTTCCCGGAACTCGAACACCGGGGAGCTGTTTTTT; cdr3_aa: CASSSRNSNTGELFF
v_call: TRBV6-2/TRBV6-3; d_call: TRBD2; j_call: TRBJ2-6; clone_size: .; cdr3_nt: TGTGCCAGCAGTTACGCGGGACTAGCGGGGGTCTCTGGGGCCAACGTCCTGACTTTC; cdr3_aa: CASSYAGLAGVSGANVLTF
v_call: TRBV12-3/TRBV12-4; d_call: TRBD1; j_call: TRBJ1-3; clone_size: many; cdr3_nt: TGTGCCGGCAGCCCCGGACAGGGTAGCTCTGGAAACACCATATATTTT; cdr3_aa: CAGSPGQGSSGNTIYF
v_call: TRBV12-3/TRBV12-4; d_call: .; j_call: TRBJ1-1; clone_size: .; cdr3_nt: TGTGCCATCAGTGAGCTCGGTAGGGGCACTGAAGCTTTCTTT; cdr3_aa: CAISELGRGTEAFF
v_call: TRBV20-1; d_call: .; j_call: TRBJ1-3; clone_size: many; cdr3_nt: TGCAGTGCTAGAGTGGGTAGGGACGCTTACTCTGGAAACACCATATATTTT; cdr3_aa: CSARVGRDAYSGNTIYF
v_call: TRBV6-5; d_call: .; j_call: TRBJ1-2; clone_size: many; cdr3_nt: TGTGCCAGCAGTTACCTCACAAGGGCAGATAACTATGGCTACACCTTC; cdr3_aa: CASSYLTRADNYGYTF
v_call: TRBV20-1; d_call: .; j_call: TRBJ1-1; clone_size: .; cdr3_nt: TGCAGTGCTAGTGACGGGCGCACTGAAGCTTTCTTT; cdr3_aa: CSASDGRTEAFF
v_call: TRBV7-2; d_call: .; j_call: TRBJ1-5; clone_size: many; cdr3_nt: TGTGCCAGCAGCTTAGATGGGTCCCTGCCCCAGCCCCAGCATTTT; cdr3_aa: CASSLDGSLPQPQHF
v_call: TRBV28; d_call: .; j_call: TRBJ2-2; clone_size: many; cdr3_nt: TGTGCCAGCATACTCGGGGATGTCACCGGGGAGCTGTTTTTT; cdr3_aa: CASILGDVTGELFF
v_call: TRBV4-1; d_call: .; j_call: TRBJ1-1; clone_size: many; cdr3_nt: TGCGCCAGCAGCCAAGAGGACCTTTTGAACACTGAAGCTTTCTTT; cdr3_aa: CASSQEDLLNTEAFF
v_call: TRBV12-3/TRBV12-4; d_call: TRBD1; j_call: TRBJ1-3; clone_size: many; cdr3_nt: TGTGCCAGCAGTAAAAAGAGACAGGGGGCGCGAGGAAACACCATATATTTT; cdr3_aa: CASSKKRQGARGNTIYF
v_call: TRBV2; d_call: TRBD1; j_call: TRBJ2-7; clone_size: .; cdr3_nt: TGTGCCAGCAACCTTTTGGGACAGCGAACCTACGAGCAGTACTTC; cdr3_aa: CASNLLGQRTYEQYF
v_call: TRBV20-1; d_call: .; j_call: TRBJ2-4; clone_size: .; cdr3_nt: TGCAGTGTTCGAGCAGAATGGAATCTAGCCAAAAACATTCAGTACTTC; cdr3_aa: CSVRAEWNLAKNIQYF
v_call: TRBV27; d_call: .; j_call: TRBJ1-1; clone_size: many; cdr3_nt: TGTGCCAGCAGTCCCCTTAAGGGGTTTGGCCTGAACACTGAAGCTTTCTTT; cdr3_aa: CASSPLKGFGLNTEAFF
v_call: TRBV6-1; d_call: .; j_call: TRBJ2-2; clone_size: .; cdr3_nt: TGTGCCAGCAGTGCCGACTACTTCGCGAACACCGGGGAGCTGTTTTTT; cdr3_aa: CASSADYFANTGELFF
v_call: TRBV28; d_call: .; j_call: TRBJ2-7; clone_size: many; cdr3_nt: TGTGCCAGCACGCTCCCGGGACCAAGGGGGTACGAGCAGTACTTC; cdr3_aa: CASTLPGPRGYEQYF
v_call: TRBV12-3/TRBV12-4; d_call: .; j_call: TRBJ2-5; clone_size: many; cdr3_nt: TGTGCCAGCAGTTCATTACTTCAGGGTGGGGAGACCCAGTACTTC; cdr3_aa: CASSSLLQGGETQYF
v_call: TRBV29-1; d_call: TRBD2; j_call: TRBJ2-7; clone_size: few; cdr3_nt: TGCAGCGTTGCCGGGGGGAACTCCTACGAGCAGTACTTC; cdr3_aa: CSVAGGNSYEQYF
v_call: TRBV28; d_call: .; j_call: TRBJ1-6; clone_size: many; cdr3_nt: TGTGCCAGCAGTTTATGGGGGTTACCCCTCCACTTT; cdr3_aa: CASSLWGLPLHF
v_call: TRBV28; d_call: TRBD1; j_call: TRBJ2-6; clone_size: .; cdr3_nt: TGTGCCAGCAGTTTAGGGACAGGGGGCTATGGGGCCAACGTCCTGACTTTC; cdr3_aa: CASSLGTGGYGANVLTF
v_call: TRBV12-3/TRBV12-4; d_call: .; j_call: TRBJ2-7; clone_size: .; cdr3_nt: TGTGCCAGCAGTTTATCCCGGACAGATTCCTACGAGCAGTACTTC; cdr3_aa: CASSLSRTDSYEQYF
v_call: TRBV30; d_call: .; j_call: TRBJ1-2; clone_size: many; cdr3_nt: TGTGCCTGGAGTGTAGGGGCAGGGGCAGTCTATGGCTACACCTTC; cdr3_aa: CAWSVGAGAVYGYTF
v_call: TRBV6-5; d_call: .; j_call: TRBJ2-2; clone_size: few; cdr3_nt: TGTGCCAGCAGTTGGGCCGGGGCCGGGGAGCTGTTTTTT; cdr3_aa: CASSWAGAGELFF
v_call: TRBV7-2; d_call: .; j_call: TRBJ1-5; clone_size: .; cdr3_nt: TGTGCCAGCAGCTCAGGACCCGGGCGTCAGCCCCAGCATTTT; cdr3_aa: CASSSGPGRQPQHF
v_call: TRBV3-1; d_call: .; j_call: TRBJ1-1; clone_size: .; cdr3_nt: TGTGCCAGCAGCCAAGTGGGCAGACTGAACACTGAAGCTTTCTTT; cdr3_aa: CASSQVGRLNTEAFF
v_call: TRBV19; d_call: TRBD1; j_call: TRBJ2-5; clone_size: many; cdr3_nt: TGTGCCAGTAGCGACGACAGGGTTGAGACCCAGTACTTC; cdr3_aa: CASSDDRVETQYF
v_call: TRBV2; d_call: .; j_call: TRBJ1-2; clone_size: few; cdr3_nt: TGTGCCAGCAGAGGGCCCGATATGAGTGGCTACACCTTC; cdr3_aa: CASRGPDMSGYTF
v_call: TRBV11-3; d_call: TRBD1; j_call: TRBJ1-1; clone_size: few; cdr3_nt: TGTGCCAGCAGCTTCAGGGGGCGCGAGAACACTGAAGCTTTCTTT; cdr3_aa: CASSFRGRENTEAFF
v_call: TRBV29-1; d_call: TRBD1; j_call: TRBJ2-7; clone_size: many; cdr3_nt: TGCAGCGTTGGCGGACAGGGGCGCGGGCAGTACTTC; cdr3_aa: CSVGGQGRGQYF
v_call: TRBV7-9; d_call: .; j_call: TRBJ1-1; clone_size: many; cdr3_nt: TGTGCCAGCAGCTTAGCGTTTCGGGTCAGCACTGAAGCTTTCTTT; cdr3_aa: CASSLAFRVSTEAFF
v_call: TRBV7-9; d_call: .; j_call: TRBJ2-5; clone_size: many; cdr3_nt: TGTGCCAGCAGCCCACTAGAGGAGGGAGAGACCCAGTACTTC; cdr3_aa: CASSPLEEGETQYF
v_call: TRBV7-9; d_call: .; j_call: TRBJ2-7; clone_size: few; cdr3_nt: TGTGCCAGCAGCCCACCGGCAGGGGTTTACGAGCAGTACTTC; cdr3_aa: CASSPPAGVYEQYF
v_call: TRBV2; d_call: .; j_call: TRBJ2-7; clone_size: many; cdr3_nt: TGTGCCAGCAGTCGCTTCACCTACGAGCAGTACTTC; cdr3_aa: CASSRFTYEQYF
v_call: TRBV24-1; d_call: TRBD1; j_call: TRBJ1-1; clone_size: .; cdr3_nt: TGTGCCACTAAAAGGACAGGGACCACTGAAGCTTTCTTT; cdr3_aa: CATKRTGTTEAFF
v_call: TRBV27; d_call: TRBD1; j_call: TRBJ2-7; clone_size: many; cdr3_nt: TGTGCCAGCAGTGGAGGACAGGGGAATTTCTACGAGCAGTACTTC; cdr3_aa: CASSGGQGNFYEQYF
v_call: TRBV28; d_call: TRBD1; j_call: TRBJ1-2; clone_size: many; cdr3_nt: TGTGCCAGCAGTCACGACAGGGGCTATGGCTACACCTTC; cdr3_aa: CASSHDRGYGYTF
v_call: TRBV6-1; d_call: .; j_call: TRBJ2-2; clone_size: .; cdr3_nt: TGTGCCAGCACCCTAGGGACCGGGGAGCTGTTTTTT; cdr3_aa: CASTLGTGELFF
v_call: TRBV20-1; d_call: .; j_call: TRBJ2-2; clone_size: many; cdr3_nt: TGCAGTGCCCCTCTGGCGGGGGCAATCACCGGGGAGCTGTTTTTT; cdr3_aa: CSAPLAGAITGELFF
v_call: TRBV4-1; d_call: .; j_call: TRBJ1-1; clone_size: many; cdr3_nt: TGCGCCAGCAGCCAAGTCCTGTCGGGGGCCGGGACTGAAGCTTTCTTT; cdr3_aa: CASSQVLSGAGTEAFF
v_call: TRBV28; d_call: .; j_call: TRBJ2-7; clone_size: many; cdr3_nt: TGTGCCAGCACCCGAGGAGCGCTTAGCTCCTACGAGCAGTACTTC; cdr3_aa: CASTRGALSSYEQYF
v_call: TRBV11-2; d_call: TRBD2; j_call: TRBJ2-2; clone_size: many; cdr3_nt: TGTGCCAGCCGACCCCTGGCGGGGGGGCATATCGGGGAGCTGTTTTTT; cdr3_aa: CASRPLAGGHIGELFF
v_call: TRBV12-3/TRBV12-4; d_call: .; j_call: TRBJ1-2; clone_size: many; cdr3_nt: TGTGCCAGCAGTTTAGAGGGAAGTGGCTACACCTTC; cdr3_aa: CASSLEGSGYTF
v_call: TRBV12-3/TRBV12-4; d_call: .; j_call: TRBJ1-5; clone_size: many; cdr3_nt: TGTGCCAGCAACGTCGGCAGGGACAGCAATCAGCCCCAGCATTTT; cdr3_aa: CASNVGRDSNQPQHF
v_call: TRBV30; d_call: TRBD2; j_call: TRBJ2-5; clone_size: .; cdr3_nt: TGTGCCTGGAGTGGAACGGGACTAGCGGAAGAGACCCAGTACTTC; cdr3_aa: CAWSGTGLAEETQYF
v_call: TRBV2; d_call: .; j_call: TRBJ2-7; clone_size: many; cdr3_nt: TGTGCCAGCAGTGAAGCGTTCTTCGGGTCGGGGCAGTACTTC; cdr3_aa: CASSEAFFGSGQYF
v_call: TRBV5-5; d_call: .; j_call: TRBJ1-2; clone_size: many; cdr3_nt: TGTGCCAGCAGCCAAACTCCCGACCTCTATGGCTACACCTTC; cdr3_aa: CASSQTPDLYGYTF
v_call: TRBV19; d_call: .; j_call: TRBJ2-5; clone_size: .; cdr3_nt: TGTGCCAGTAGTCCCCACCTCCAAGAGACCCAGTACTTC; cdr3_aa: CASSPHLQETQYF
v_call: TRBV12-3/TRBV12-4; d_call: .; j_call: TRBJ1-5; clone_size: many; cdr3_nt: TGTGCCAGCAGTTTAGCGGGGGGCAATCAGCCCCAGCATTTT; cdr3_aa: CASSLAGGNQPQHF
v_call: TRBV11-2; d_call: TRBD1; j_call: TRBJ1-6; clone_size: .; cdr3_nt: TGTGCCAGCAGCCGGACAGGGTGGCTCTCCTATAATTCACCCCTCCACTTT; cdr3_aa: CASSRTGWLSYNSPLHF